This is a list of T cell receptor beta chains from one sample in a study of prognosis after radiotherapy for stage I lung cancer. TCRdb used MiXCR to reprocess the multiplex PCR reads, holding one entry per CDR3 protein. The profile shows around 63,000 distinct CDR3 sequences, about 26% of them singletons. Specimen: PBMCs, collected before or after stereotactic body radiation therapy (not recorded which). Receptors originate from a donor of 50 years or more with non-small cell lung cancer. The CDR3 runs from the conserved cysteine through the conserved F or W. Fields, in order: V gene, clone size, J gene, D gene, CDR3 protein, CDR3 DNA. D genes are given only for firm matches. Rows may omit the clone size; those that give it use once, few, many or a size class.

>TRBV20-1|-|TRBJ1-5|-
CSGPSGGRSQPQHF
TGCAGTGGCCCAAGCGGAGGGCGCAGTCAGCCCCAGCATTTT
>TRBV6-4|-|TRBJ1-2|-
CPSSYASWGIYTF
TGTCCCAGCAGTTACGCCTCTTGGGGAATCTACACCTTC
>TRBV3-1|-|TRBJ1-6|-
CASRAGENNSPLHF
TGTGCCAGCAGGGCGGGGGAGAATAATTCACCCCTCCACTTT
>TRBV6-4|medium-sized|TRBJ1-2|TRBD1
CASSGGQGHYGYTF
TGTGCCAGCAGTGGGGGACAGGGCCACTATGGCTACACCTTC
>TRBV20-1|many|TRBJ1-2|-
CSASLGVYGYTF
TGCAGTGCTAGTTTGGGGGTCTATGGCTACACCTTC
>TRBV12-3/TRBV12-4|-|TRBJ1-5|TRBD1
CASRGQGAGNKPQHF
TGTGCCAGCAGAGGACAGGGGGCGGGTAATAAGCCACAGCATTTT
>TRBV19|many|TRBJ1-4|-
CASSMMGGGEKLFF
TGTGCCAGTAGTATGATGGGCGGCGGAGAAAAACTGTTTTTT
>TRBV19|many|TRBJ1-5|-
CASSMWGSNQPQHF
TGTGCCAGTAGTATGTGGGGGAGCAATCAGCCCCAGCATTTT
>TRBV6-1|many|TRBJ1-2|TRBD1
CASSDETGGLRLYGYTF
TGTGCCAGCAGTGACGAGACAGGGGGCTTAAGACTCTATGGCTACACCTTC
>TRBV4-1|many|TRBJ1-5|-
CASSHRRGSNNQPQHF
TGCGCCAGCAGCCATCGCAGGGGTTCGAACAATCAGCCCCAGCATTTT
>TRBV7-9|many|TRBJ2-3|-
CASSFAIADTQYF
TGTGCCAGCAGCTTTGCCATCGCAGATACGCAGTATTTT
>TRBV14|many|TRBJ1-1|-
CASSQVRGTMNTEAFF
TGTGCCAGCAGCCAAGTTCGCGGGACAATGAACACTGAAGCTTTCTTT
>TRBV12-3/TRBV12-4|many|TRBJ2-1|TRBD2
CASRGLADEQFF
TGTGCCAGCAGGGGACTAGCAGATGAGCAGTTCTTC
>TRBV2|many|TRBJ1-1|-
CASRIKENTEAFF
TGTGCCAGCAGGATCAAAGAGAACACTGAAGCTTTCTTT
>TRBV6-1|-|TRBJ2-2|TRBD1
CASIRPGGAGTWELFF
TGTGCCAGCATCCGTCCAGGGGGCGCGGGTACCTGGGAGCTGTTTTTT
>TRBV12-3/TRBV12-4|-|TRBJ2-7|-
CASSLMIRTYERYF
TGTGCCAGCAGTTTAATGATTCGAACATACGAGCGGTACTTC
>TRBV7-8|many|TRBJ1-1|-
CASSFRPDFLLSPNTEAFF
TGTGCCAGCAGCTTCCGTCCGGACTTTTTATTAAGCCCCAACACTGAAGCTTTCTTT
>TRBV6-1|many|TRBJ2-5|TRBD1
CASSRTGTGQETQYF
TGTGCCAGCAGTCGGACCGGGACAGGACAAGAGACCCAGTACTTC
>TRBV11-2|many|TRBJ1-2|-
CASSPSGVGGYTF
TGTGCCAGCAGCCCCTCGGGGGTCGGTGGCTACACCTTC
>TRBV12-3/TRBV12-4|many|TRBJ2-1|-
CASTLQTGYNEQFF
TGTGCCAGCACTCTACAGACGGGCTACAATGAGCAGTTCTTC
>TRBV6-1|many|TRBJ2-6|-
CASRSGAGANVLTF
TGTGCCAGCCGATCGGGGGCCGGGGCCAACGTCCTGACTTTC
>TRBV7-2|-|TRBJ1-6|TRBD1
CDSSSRDSYNSPIHF
TGTGACAGCAGCTCCCGGGACAGCTATAATTCACCCATCCACTTT
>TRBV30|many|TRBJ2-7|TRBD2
CAWTRGSSYEQYF
TGTGCCTGGACCCGCGGGAGTTCCTACGAGCAGTACTTC
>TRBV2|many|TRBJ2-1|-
CASMIEGSSYNEQFF
TGTGCCAGCATGATCGAGGGAAGCTCCTACAATGAGCAGTTCTTC
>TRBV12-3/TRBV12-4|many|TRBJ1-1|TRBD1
CASKGQGWAEAFF
TGTGCCAGCAAGGGACAGGGGTGGGCTGAAGCTTTCTTT
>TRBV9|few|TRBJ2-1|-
CASRATSSTEQFF
TGTGCCAGCAGGGCCACTAGCAGCACTGAGCAGTTCTTC
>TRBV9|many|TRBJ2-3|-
CASSQGGGALDTQYF
TGTGCCAGCAGTCAGGGAGGGGGCGCGTTGGATACGCAGTATTTT
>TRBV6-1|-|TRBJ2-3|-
CASSGVLTDTQYF
TGTGCCAGCAGTGGGGTGCTCACAGATACGCAGTATTTT
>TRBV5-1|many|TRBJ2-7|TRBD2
CASTPGLAGARPSEQYF
TGCGCCAGCACCCCGGGACTAGCGGGGGCCAGACCCTCCGAGCAGTACTTC
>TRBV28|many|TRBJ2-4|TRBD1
CASSFLTGQSIIQYF
TGTGCCAGCAGTTTCCTGACAGGGCAGAGTATCATTCAGTACTTC
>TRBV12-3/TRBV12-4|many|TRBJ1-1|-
CASSRDLGHPEAFF
TGTGCCAGCAGCAGGGACCTGGGCCACCCTGAAGCTTTCTTT
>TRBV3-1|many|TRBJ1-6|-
CASSQDSGAGGPLHF
TGTGCCAGCAGCCAAGATTCAGGGGCGGGGGGACCCCTCCACTTT
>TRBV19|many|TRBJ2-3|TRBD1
CASTDRGRSDTQYF
TGTGCCAGTACCGACAGGGGGCGATCAGATACGCAGTATTTT
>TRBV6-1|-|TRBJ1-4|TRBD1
CSTTGTDEKLFF
TGTTCCACGACAGGGACCGATGAGAAACTGTTTTTT
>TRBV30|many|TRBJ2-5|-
CAWTIGWLAGETQYF
TGTGCCTGGACCATTGGCTGGCTAGCAGGCGAGACCCAGTACTTC
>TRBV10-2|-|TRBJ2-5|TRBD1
CASRDRVGETQYF
TGCGCCAGCAGGGACAGGGTGGGAGAGACCCAGTACTTC
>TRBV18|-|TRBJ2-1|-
CASSPSGVANNEQFF
TGTGCCAGCTCACCATCGGGAGTCGCCAACAATGAGCAGTTCTTC
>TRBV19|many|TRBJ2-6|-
CASSIDGSGANVLTF
TGTGCCAGTAGTATTGATGGGTCTGGGGCCAACGTCCTGACTTTC
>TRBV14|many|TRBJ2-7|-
CASSQVGKPHEQYF
TGTGCCAGCAGCCAAGTGGGTAAACCCCACGAGCAGTACTTC
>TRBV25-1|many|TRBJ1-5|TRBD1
CASSATGTGEGGNQPQHF
TGTGCCAGCAGTGCAACCGGGACAGGGGAGGGGGGCAATCAGCCCCAGCATTTT
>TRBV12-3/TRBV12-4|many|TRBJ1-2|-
CASSLSLGGYTF
TGTGCCAGCAGTTTATCCCTGGGCGGCTACACCTTC